The entry below gives a single TCR beta chain sequence along with its context. Its antigen is undetermined. This sample was taken from a study of T cell responses to AZD1222 COVID-19 vaccine. V was pared by 0 bases and J by 3 bases, with 6 bases between. CDR1 SEHNR and CDR2 FQNEAQ come from the germline V gene (reference sequence). The CDR3 totals 14 residues. Sequencing was performed with immunoSEQ multiplex PCR; in TCRdb, only in-frame clones are kept and a portion is missing. The repertoire holds 80,000 or so clones, with about 87% as singletons. General study results and limits: Repertoires were collected only later (after the peak T cell response had occurred).

This TCR was sampled from an adult in good health. This chain joins TRBV7-9 and TRBJ1-5; no firm D call. The sequencing here drew on peripheral blood, taken on day 0 of AZD1222 vaccination. Written as DNA, the CDR3 is TGTGCCAGCAGCTTAGCTGGGGACAATCAGCCCCAGCATTTT. Protein sequence: CASSLAGDNQPQHF.